Each of the 28 T cell receptor beta chains below was sequenced from the same sample in a study of cytomegalovirus exposure and HLA in healthy donors. Amplification used 60 Vbeta primers and 13 Jbeta primers. Sequenced by immunoSEQ multiplex PCR; TCRdb stores in-frame clones only, minus some. In the table there are roughly 240,000 clones, about 85% of which are singletons. The sequenced sample consisted of PBMCs. The receptors were sampled from a girl aged 2-15 years in good health and CMV-seronegative.

The table lists this clone with a few counts. Being one base from a much bigger clone, this may be a read error. Other DNA variants within this sample encode the same CDR3. V and J are TRBV7-7 and TRBJ2-2, with 11 bases aligning to TRBD2. The CDR3 contains 17 residues. From germline, CDR1 is SSHAT and CDR2 FNYEAQ (reference sequence). CDR3 in amino acids: CASSLRTSGPNTGELFF. The CDR3 bases are TGTGCCAGTAGCTTACGGACTAGCGGGCCCAACACCGGGGAGCTGTTTTTT.

This clone has just a few counts. The chain links TRBV6-6 to TRBJ2-3; the D gene is possibly TRBD1 (6 bases). The CDR3 totals 12 residues. Germline CDR1 and CDR2: MNHNY and SVGAGI (reference sequence). Trimming removed 5 bases from V and 3 bases from J, with 6 bases in between. The CDR3 nucleotides read TGTGCCAGCAGTACAGGGACAGATACGCAGTATTTT. Residues: CASSTGTDTQYF.

The count of this clone is one. V and J are TRBV6-1 and TRBJ2-3, with 8 bases that match TRBD2. The V gene's germline CDR1 is MNHNS and CDR2 SASEGT. This CDR3 region has 14 residues. V shed 7 bases, J shed 2 bases, and the junction held 5 bases outside the gene matches. Written as DNA, the CDR3 is TGTGCCAGCAATACGGGAGGGATCACAGATACGCAGTATTTT. It translates to CASNTGGITDTQYF.

The chain links TRBV6-4 to TRBJ2-7; tentatively, D is TRBD2 (5 bases). The CDR3 is 11 amino acids. Looked up from germline, CDR1 is MRHNA and CDR2 is SNTAGT. Between the trimmed V and J ends, which lost 6 bases and 2 bases, there was a span of 5 bases. Here the CDR3 DNA reads TGTGCCAGCAGAGCGGCCTACGAGCAGTACTTC. Its protein product is CASRAAYEQYF.

The chain carries TRBV7-8 and TRBJ2-5, with 7 bases fitting TRBD2. V was pared by 4 bases and J by 6 bases, with 8 bases of the junction left unmatched. The CDR3 is 14 amino acids. Germline V gene lookup returns CDR1 SGHVS and CDR2 FQNEAQ. The CDR3 DNA is TGTGCCAGCAGCTCGACTAGCCGGAAGCAGACCCAGTACTTC. It specifies CASSSTSRKQTQYF.

This clone was seen a handful of times. The V and J genes are TRBV30 and TRBJ2-1; D is uncertain. The germline V gene encodes CDR1 GTSNPN and CDR2 SVGIG (reference sequence). The CDR3 sequence is 14 residues long. V shed 2 bases and J shed 3 bases, with 11 bases lying between them. CDR3 bases: TGTGCCTGGAGTATAAAACTTCTCTACAATGAGCAGTTCTTC. Translating it yields CAWSIKLLYNEQFF.

This clone was observed once. This chain joins TRBV7-9 and TRBJ2-5; TRBD1 matches 7 bases. The CDR3 contains 14 residues. From germline, CDR1 is SEHNR and CDR2 FQNEAQ (reference sequence). V was pared by 5 bases and J by 2 bases, with 5 bases of the junction left unmatched. CDR3 region: CASSLDRDQETQYF. Written as DNA, the CDR3 is TGTGCCAGCAGCCTCGACAGGGATCAAGAGACCCAGTACTTC.

To note about this clone: Sequence at one end of the junction differs from germline and may be a read error. V usage is TRBV25-1 and J usage is TRBJ1-2; tentative D call: TRBD1 (5 bases). The CDR3 covers 16 residues. Germline CDR1 reads MGHDK; CDR2 reads SYGVNS. CDR3 DNA: TGTGCCAGCAGTAAATACCATCCCCGACAGCTCTATGGCTACACCTTC. Translated, it gives CASSKYHPRQLYGYTF.

The table lists this clone with a few counts. This chain joins TRBV6-1 and TRBJ1-2; 9 nucleotides match TRBD1. V gave up 4 bases and J gave up 3 bases; unmatched junction bases: 6. The CDR3 length is 15 residues. Germline V CDR1 and CDR2: MNHNS, SASEGT. CDR3 amino acids: CASSVGQGVDYGYTF. The CDR3 DNA follows: TGTGCCAGCAGTGTGGGACAGGGAGTAGACTATGGCTACACCTTC.

The rearrangement links TRBV6-6 to TRBJ1-3; D is possibly TRBD1 (6 bases). Germline CDR1 reads MNHNY; CDR2 reads SVGAGI (reference sequence). Deletions cut 0 bases from V and 4 bases from J, with 13 bases between. CDR3 length: 16 residues. This CDR3 reads CASSYSRGAEGNTIYF. CDR3 DNA sequence: TGTGCCAGCAGTTACTCGCGGGGGGCGGAAGGAAACACCATATATTTT.

This clone has a handful of counts. The J gene is TRBJ1-4, the V gene TRBV2; D gene uncertain. The germline gives CDR1 SNHLY, CDR2 FYNNEI. There are 13 residues in the CDR3. V was cut by 4 bases and J by 5 bases, with 8 bases left in between. CDR3 coding DNA: TGTGCCAGCAGTGGATACGGGAATGAAAAACTGTTTTTT. Amino acids: CASSGYGNEKLFF. The entire variable domain, with the rest obtained from reference TRBV2 and TRBJ1-4, is as follows: EPEVTQTPSHQVTQMGQEVILRCVPISNHLYFYWYRQILGQKVEFLVSFYNNEISEKSEIFDDQFSVERPDGSNFTLKIRSTKLEDSAMYFCASSGYGNEKLFFGSGTQLSVL.

The J gene is TRBJ2-3, the V gene TRBV5-1; tentatively, D is TRBD1 (6 bases). The CDR3 is 13 amino acids. Trimming removed 5 bases from V and 3 bases from J, with 10 bases in between. Germline-derived CDR1 and CDR2 are SGHRS and YFSETQ. CDR3 amino acids: CASSPGQTDTQYF. As DNA, the CDR3 is TGCGCCAGCAGTCCCGGACAGACAGATACGCAGTATTTT. Combining the CDR3 with reference TRBV5-1 and TRBJ2-3 gives the whole variable domain KAGVTQTPRYLIKTRGQQVTLSCSPISGHRSVSWYQQTPGQGLQFLFEYFSETQRNKGNFPGRFSGRQFSNSRSEMNVSTLELGDSALYLCASSPGQTDTQYFGPGTRLTVL.

This clone was recorded a few times. V gene TRBV5-6 combines with J gene TRBJ1-1, with D maybe TRBD1 (6 bases). V lost 4 bases and J 4 bases, leaving 8 bases between the germline ends. The CDR3 is 12 amino acids. CDR1 and CDR2 from the germline V gene are SGHDT and YYEEEE. The CDR3 loop reads CASSRGGTEAFF. As DNA, the CDR3 is TGTGCCAGCAGCAGGGGGGGCACTGAAGCTTTCTTT.

This clone showed up just a few times. This CDR3 reads CASSLGRDAQYF. CDR3 coding DNA: TGTGCCAGCAGCTTAGGGCGGGACGCGCAGTACTTC. The rearrangement joins TRBV7-8 to TRBJ2-7, with D possibly matching TRBD2 (6 bases). Trimming took off 1 base at V and 9 bases at J, with 10 bases between the two ends. CDR3 length: 12 amino acids. CDR1 SGHVS and CDR2 FQNEAQ come from the germline V gene.

The rearrangement links TRBV18 to TRBJ1-3; TRBD1 is a possible D gene (6 bases). This CDR3 comprises 16 residues. CDR1 and CDR2 (germline): KGHSH, LQKENI. Trimming stripped 5 bases from V and 1 base from J, with 15 bases between. The CDR3 loop is CASSTSQGKSGNTIYF. For the CDR3, the DNA is TGTGCCAGCTCAACTTCGCAGGGGAAATCTGGAAACACCATATATTTT.

This chain links TRBV4-1 with TRBJ1-4; a weak D match, TRBD1 (6 bases). Between the trimmed V and J ends, which lost 3 bases and 0 bases, there was a span of 20 bases. Germline values: CDR1 MGHRA, CDR2 YSYEKL. The CDR3 has 19 residues. CDR3 coding DNA: TGCGCCAGCAGCCATCCCCCGGGGGGGCACAAGGCAACTAATGAAAAACTGTTTTTT. As protein: CASSHPPGGHKATNEKLFF.

The chain uses TRBV2 and TRBJ1-1; D gene ambiguous. The CDR3 extends over 14 amino acids. V lost 5 bases and J 1 base, leaving 11 bases between the germline ends. The germline V gene has CDR1 SNHLY and CDR2 FYNNEI. The chain's CDR3 is CASSPPGRNTEAFF. CDR3 bases: TGTGCCAGCAGTCCCCCTGGGAGGAACACTGAAGCTTTCTTT.

The chain carries TRBV11-3 and TRBJ1-4, with a tentative D call TRBD1 (5 bases). With 5 bases removed from V and 8 bases from J, the gap between germline ends came to 12 bases. CDR3 size: 13 residues. Germline values: CDR1 SGHNT, CDR2 YENEEA. The CDR3 bases are TGTGCCAGCAGCCTAAGGGGCGGCGAAAAACTGTTTTTT. It codes for CASSLRGGEKLFF.

The CDR3 nucleotides are TGTGCCAGCAGCCCCCGGACTAGCGCCTACGAGCAGTACTTC. Translating it yields CASSPRTSAYEQYF. The chain has TRBV14 and TRBJ2-7; 9 bases are a match to TRBD2. The CDR3 sequence is 14 residues long. Germline CDR1 reads SGHDN; CDR2 reads FVKESK. V shed 4 bases, J shed 2 bases, and the junction held 3 bases outside the gene matches.

The V and J genes are TRBV5-8 and TRBJ1-6; TRBD1 matches 8 bases. The V and J ends lost 6 bases and 8 bases, in that order; junction bases with no gene match: 7. Per germline, CDR1 SGHTS and CDR2 YDEGEE. This CDR3 has 14 amino acids. CDR3 residues: CASTRQGYDSPLHF. CDR3 nucleotide sequence: TGTGCCAGCACTAGACAGGGGTACGATTCACCCCTCCACTTT.

This chain joins TRBV5-4 and TRBJ2-5; 10 bases align to TRBD1. V shed 4 bases, J shed 2 bases, and the junction held 2 bases outside the gene matches. Per the germline V gene, CDR1 is SGHNT and CDR2 is YYREEE (reference sequence). This CDR3 has 14 residues. Written as DNA, the CDR3 is TGTGCCAGCAGCCGGGACAGGGGACAAGAGACCCAGTACTTC. It encodes CASSRDRGQETQYF.

This clone was seen just once. The V gene is TRBV2, the J gene TRBJ1-3; 7 nucleotides match TRBD1. Germline V gene lookup returns CDR1 SNHLY and CDR2 FYNNEI. Trimming took 3 bases from V and 4 from J; bases not matched to a gene: 6. CDR3 length: 15 amino acids. The CDR3 is CASSEQGVPGNTIYF. The CDR3 bases are TGTGCCAGCAGTGAGCAGGGGGTGCCAGGAAACACCATATATTTT.

The rearrangement links TRBV5-4 to TRBJ2-7; 10 positions agree with TRBD2. CDR3 length: 15 amino acids. Germline CDR1 and CDR2: SGHNT and YYREEE (reference sequence). The trim removed 1 base at V and 4 bases at J, leaving 5 bases unmatched. CDR3 in DNA: TGTGCCAGCAGCTTGACTAGCGGGGCGGTTTACGAGCAGTACTTC. The encoded protein is CASSLTSGAVYEQYF.

As regards this clone: One junction end does not reproduce the germline sequence, and a read error may be involved. The genes are TRBV29-1 and TRBJ2-7; TRBD2 matches 16 bases. The CDR3 has 18 amino acids. Germline V gives CDR1 SQVTM, CDR2 ANQGSEA. The CDR3 sequence: CSVKDDGTSGRAGIEQYF. The CDR3 DNA reads TGCAGCGTTAAAGACGACGGGACTAGCGGGAGGGCCGGAATCGAGCAGTACTTC.

The chain links TRBV7-9 to TRBJ2-6; TRBD1 might be the D (5 bases). The CDR3 spans 16 residues. V was pared by 3 bases and J by 4 bases, with 13 bases between. From germline, CDR1 is SEHNR and CDR2 FQNEAQ (reference sequence). As DNA, the CDR3 is TGTGCCAGCAGCTTCCTGAAAGGGGCCGGGGCCAACGTCCTGACTTTC. This sequence encodes CASSFLKGAGANVLTF.

Details on this clone: The same CDR3 is also encoded by other DNA sequences in this sample. CDR3 sequence reads: CASSLTGVRGETQYF. As DNA, the CDR3 is TGTGCCAGCAGTTTAACAGGAGTGAGGGGGGAGACCCAGTACTTC. The chain recombines TRBV2 with TRBJ2-5, with D possibly being TRBD1 (6 bases). This CDR3 is 15 amino acids long. The V and J ends lost 5 bases and 5 bases respectively, with 18 bases between them. CDR1 and CDR2 from the germline V gene are SNHLY and FYNNEI.

The CDR3 spells CAWSTALAKTQYF. The CDR3, as DNA: TGTGCCTGGAGTACCGCACTAGCCAAGACCCAGTACTTC. V and J are TRBV30 and TRBJ2-5; D is perhaps TRBD2 (6 bases). Germline V CDR1 and CDR2: GTSNPN, SVGIG (reference sequence). V lost 2 bases to trimming and J lost 6 bases, with 13 bases between them. The CDR3 is 13 amino acids.

This sequence joins TRBV4-2 and TRBJ2-3, with 7 bases lining up with TRBD2. The CDR3 consists of 14 residues. The germline V gene has CDR1 LGHNA and CDR2 YNFKEQ. V lost 1 base and J lost 11; bases outside the gene matches: 9. The CDR3 is CASSQVDSGLRQYF. CDR3 nucleotides: TGTGCCAGCAGCCAAGTGGATAGCGGGCTCAGGCAGTATTTT.